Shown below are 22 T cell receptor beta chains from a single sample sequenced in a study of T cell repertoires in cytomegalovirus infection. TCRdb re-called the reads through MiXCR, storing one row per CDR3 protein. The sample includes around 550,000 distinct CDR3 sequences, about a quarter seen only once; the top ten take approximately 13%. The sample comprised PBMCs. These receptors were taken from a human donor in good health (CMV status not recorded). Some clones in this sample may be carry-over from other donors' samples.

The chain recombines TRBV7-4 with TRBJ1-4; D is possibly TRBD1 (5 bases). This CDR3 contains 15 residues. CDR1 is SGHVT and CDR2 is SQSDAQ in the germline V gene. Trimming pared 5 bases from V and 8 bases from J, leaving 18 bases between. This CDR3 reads CASSPRDARTEKLFF. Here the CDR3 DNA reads TGTGCCAGCAGCCCGCGGGACGCCCGAACGGAAAAACTGTTTTTT. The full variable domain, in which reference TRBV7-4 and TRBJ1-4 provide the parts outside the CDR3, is GAGVSQSPRYKVAKRGRDVALRCDSISGHVTLYWYRQTLGQGSEVLTYSQSDAQRDKSGRPSGRFSAERPERSVSTLKIQRTEQGDSAVYLCASSPRDARTEKLFFGSGTQLSVL.

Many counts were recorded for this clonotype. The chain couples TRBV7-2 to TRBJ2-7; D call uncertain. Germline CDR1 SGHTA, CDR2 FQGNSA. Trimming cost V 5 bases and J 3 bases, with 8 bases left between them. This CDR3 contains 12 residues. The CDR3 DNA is TGTGCCAGCAGCCCGCAGGTCTACGAGCAGTACTTC. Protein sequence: CASSPQVYEQYF.

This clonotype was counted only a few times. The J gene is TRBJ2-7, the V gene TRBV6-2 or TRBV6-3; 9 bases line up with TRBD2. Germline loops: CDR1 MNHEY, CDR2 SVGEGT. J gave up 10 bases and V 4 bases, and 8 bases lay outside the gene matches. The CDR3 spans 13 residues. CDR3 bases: TGTGCCAGCAGTTCCATCGGGACTAGCCGACAGTACGTC. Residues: CASSSIGTSRQYV.

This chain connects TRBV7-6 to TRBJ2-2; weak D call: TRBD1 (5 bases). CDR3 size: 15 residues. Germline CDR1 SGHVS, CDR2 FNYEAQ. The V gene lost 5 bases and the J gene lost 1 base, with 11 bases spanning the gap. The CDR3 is CASSHLTVNTGELFF. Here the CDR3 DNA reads TGTGCCAGCAGCCACCTGACAGTGAACACCGGGGAGCTGTTTTTT.

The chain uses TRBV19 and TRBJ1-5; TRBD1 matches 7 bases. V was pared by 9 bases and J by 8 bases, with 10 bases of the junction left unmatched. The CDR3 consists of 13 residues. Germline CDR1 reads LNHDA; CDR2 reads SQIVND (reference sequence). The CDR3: CASRDSSFEPQHF. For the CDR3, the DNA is TGTGCCAGCCGGGACAGTTCTTTTGAGCCCCAGCATTTT.

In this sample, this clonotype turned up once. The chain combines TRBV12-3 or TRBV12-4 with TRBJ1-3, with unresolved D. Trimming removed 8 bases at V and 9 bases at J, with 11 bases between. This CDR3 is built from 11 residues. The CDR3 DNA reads TGTGCCAGCGGCACCACTACCACCATATATTTT. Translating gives CASGTTTTIYF.

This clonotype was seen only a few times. The CDR3 DNA reads as TGTGCCAGCAGCGAACGGACTAGCAGGGGCCAGTTCTTC. Encoded protein: CASSERTSRGQFF. The chain links TRBV7-8 to TRBJ2-1, with 8 bases that match TRBD2. Germline CDR1 reads SGHVS; CDR2 reads FQNEAQ. The CDR3 contains 13 residues. Trimming cost V 5 bases and J 13 bases; bases outside gene matches: 10.

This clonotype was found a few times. Written as DNA, the CDR3 is TGTGCTAGTGGTTTGGCCTGGGGGGGCTACACCTTC. This gives the protein CASGLAWGGYTF. The V and J genes are TRBV12-5 and TRBJ1-2; maybe TRBD1 (5 bases). Trimming removed 1 base at V and 8 bases at J, with 8 bases between. The CDR3 has 12 residues. Per the germline V gene, CDR1 is LGHNT and CDR2 is FRNRAP.

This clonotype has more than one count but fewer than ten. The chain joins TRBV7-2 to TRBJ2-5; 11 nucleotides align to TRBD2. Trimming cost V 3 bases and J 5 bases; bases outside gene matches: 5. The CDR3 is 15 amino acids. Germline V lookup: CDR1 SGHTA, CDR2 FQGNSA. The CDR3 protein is CASSLTSGKAETQYF. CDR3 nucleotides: TGTGCCAGCAGCTTGACTAGCGGGAAGGCTGAGACCCAGTACTTC.

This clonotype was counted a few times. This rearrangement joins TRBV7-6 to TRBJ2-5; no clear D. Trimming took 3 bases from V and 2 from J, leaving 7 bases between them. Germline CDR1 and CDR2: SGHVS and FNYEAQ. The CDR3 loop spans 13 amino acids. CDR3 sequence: CASSFAVQETQYF. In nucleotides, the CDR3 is TGTGCCAGCAGCTTTGCCGTTCAAGAGACCCAGTACTTC.

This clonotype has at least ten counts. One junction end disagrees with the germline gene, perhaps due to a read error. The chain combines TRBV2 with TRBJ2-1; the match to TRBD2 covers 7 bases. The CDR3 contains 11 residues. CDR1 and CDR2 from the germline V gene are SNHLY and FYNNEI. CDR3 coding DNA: TGCGCCAGCGGGACGAGCTATGAGCAGTTCTTC. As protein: CASGTSYEQFF.

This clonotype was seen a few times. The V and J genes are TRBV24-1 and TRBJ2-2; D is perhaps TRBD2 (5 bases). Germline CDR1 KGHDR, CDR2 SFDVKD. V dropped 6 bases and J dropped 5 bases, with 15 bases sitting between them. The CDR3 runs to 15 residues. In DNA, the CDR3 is TGTGCCACCAGTCGGGATTTTATGGGTACCGGGGAGCTGTTTTTT. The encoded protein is CATSRDFMGTGELFF.

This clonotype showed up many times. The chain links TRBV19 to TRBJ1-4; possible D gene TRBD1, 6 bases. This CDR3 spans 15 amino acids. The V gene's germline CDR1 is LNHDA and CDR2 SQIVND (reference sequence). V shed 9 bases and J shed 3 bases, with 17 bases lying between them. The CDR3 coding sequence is TGTGCCAGCGTCCCGAGGGGGGTGGCTAATGAAAAACTGTTTTTT. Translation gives CASVPRGVANEKLFF.

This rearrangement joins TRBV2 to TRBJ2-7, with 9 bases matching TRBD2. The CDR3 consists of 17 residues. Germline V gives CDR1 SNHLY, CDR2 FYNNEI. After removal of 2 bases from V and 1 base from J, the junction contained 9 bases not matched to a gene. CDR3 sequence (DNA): TGTGCCAGCAGTGAATCTAGGGGACTAGCTGATTCCTACGAGCAGTACTTC. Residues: CASSESRGLADSYEQYF.

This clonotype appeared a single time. The DNA of the CDR3 is TGTGCCAGCAGCCCCGGGACAGTGGTAACCCAGCATTTT. This translates into CASSPGTVVTQHF. The chain uses TRBV11-2 and TRBJ1-5; 7 bases are shared with TRBD1. CDR1 is SGHAT and CDR2 is FQNNGV in the germline V gene. This CDR3 is 13 amino acids long. J was trimmed by 11 bases and V by 5 bases; bases with no gene match: 9.

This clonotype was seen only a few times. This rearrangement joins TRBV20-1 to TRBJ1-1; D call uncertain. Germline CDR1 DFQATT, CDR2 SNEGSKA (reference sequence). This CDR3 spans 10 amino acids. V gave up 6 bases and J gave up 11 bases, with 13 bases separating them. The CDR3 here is CSAARLEAFF. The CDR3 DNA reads TGCAGTGCGGCCCGGCTCGAGGCTTTCTTT.

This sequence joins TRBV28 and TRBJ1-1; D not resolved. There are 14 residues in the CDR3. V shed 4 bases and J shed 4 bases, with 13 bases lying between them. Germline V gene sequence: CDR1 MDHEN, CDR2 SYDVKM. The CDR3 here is CASSSKFLFTEAFF. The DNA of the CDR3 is TGTGCCAGCAGTTCTAAGTTTTTATTCACTGAAGCTTTCTTT.

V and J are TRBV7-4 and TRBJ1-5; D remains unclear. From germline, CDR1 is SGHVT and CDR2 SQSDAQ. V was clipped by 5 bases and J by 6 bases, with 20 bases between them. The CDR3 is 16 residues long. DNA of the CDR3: TGTGCCAGCAGCCCAGATGAGGGTCTTCGTTCTCAGCCCCAGCATTTT. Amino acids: CASSPDEGLRSQPQHF.

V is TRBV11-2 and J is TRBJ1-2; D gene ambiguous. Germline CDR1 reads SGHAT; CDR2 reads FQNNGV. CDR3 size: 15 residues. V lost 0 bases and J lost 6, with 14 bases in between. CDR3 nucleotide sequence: TGTGCCAGCAGCTTAGATGGCGCCGCCGGGAATGGCTACACCTTC. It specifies CASSLDGAAGNGYTF.

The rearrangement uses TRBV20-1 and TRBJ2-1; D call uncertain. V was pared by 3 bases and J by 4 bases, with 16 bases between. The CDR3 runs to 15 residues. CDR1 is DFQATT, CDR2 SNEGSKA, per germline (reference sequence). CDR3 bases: TGCAGTGCTAGGCCGCGACTGGGTGTATACAATGAGCAGTTCTTC. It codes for CSARPRLGVYNEQFF.

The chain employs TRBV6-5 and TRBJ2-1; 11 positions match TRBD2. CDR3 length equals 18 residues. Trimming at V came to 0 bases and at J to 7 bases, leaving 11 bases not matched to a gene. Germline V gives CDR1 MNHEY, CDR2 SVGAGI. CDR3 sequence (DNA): TGTGCCAGCAGTTACTCGATACTAGCGGGAGTCTCTATGAATGAGCAGTTCTTC. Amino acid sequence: CASSYSILAGVSMNEQFF.

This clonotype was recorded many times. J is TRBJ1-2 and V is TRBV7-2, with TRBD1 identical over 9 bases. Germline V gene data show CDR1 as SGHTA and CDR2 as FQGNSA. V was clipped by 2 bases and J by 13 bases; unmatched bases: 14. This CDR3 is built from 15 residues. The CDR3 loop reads CASSLPKETGGPLTF. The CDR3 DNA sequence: TGTGCCAGCAGCTTACCGAAGGAGACAGGGGGACCCCTCACCTTC.